One and the same sample provided the 18 T cell receptor beta chains below, sequenced in a study of blood T cell repertoires in COVID-19. Using immunoSEQ multiplex PCR, the repertoire was profiled, and TCRdb retains in-frame clones only, with some absent. The sample has around 300,000 clones, roughly 85% seen once. Sequencing was performed on peripheral blood. The source of these receptors is a woman in her 70s with acute or convalescent COVID-19.

The CDR3 here is CASSFRGHTYEQYF. For the CDR3, the DNA is TGTGCCAGCAGCTTTAGGGGGCATACCTACGAGCAGTACTTC. The chain combines TRBV13 with TRBJ2-7, with 7 bases that match TRBD1. Per the germline V gene, CDR1 is PRHDT and CDR2 is FYEKMQ (reference sequence). This CDR3 spans 14 amino acids. The trim removed 3 bases at V and 2 bases at J, leaving 4 bases unmatched.

Written as DNA, the CDR3 is TGCGCCAGCAGCCAAGATTACAGCGGGACCGTCTACAATGAGCAGTTCTTC. Translating it yields CASSQDYSGTVYNEQFF. The chain has TRBV4-1 and TRBJ2-1; 7 nucleotides agree with TRBD2. The trim removed 0 bases at V and 3 bases at J, leaving 8 bases unmatched. CDR3 length equals 17 residues. Germline CDR1 MGHRA, CDR2 YSYEKL.

The chain has TRBV6-5 and TRBJ2-2; 8 bases map to TRBD1. Trimming took 6 bases from V and 3 from J; bases not matched to a gene: 6. Germline loops: CDR1 MNHEY, CDR2 SVGAGI. The CDR3 is 15 amino acids. The CDR3: CASRPGTGDTGELFF. CDR3 nucleotides: TGTGCCAGCAGGCCCGGGACAGGAGACACCGGGGAGCTGTTTTTT.

This sequence joins TRBV2 and TRBJ1-2; D is possibly TRBD1 (5 bases). The V end was cut by 6 bases, the J end by 7 bases, with 15 bases between. The CDR3 contains 13 residues. Germline CDR1 is SNHLY and CDR2 is FYNNEI. The CDR3 DNA follows: TGTGCCAGCAGCCGACAGCGGGTGAGTGGCTACACCTTC. As protein: CASSRQRVSGYTF.

J is TRBJ1-3 and V is TRBV7-8, with 10 nucleotides matching TRBD1. Looked up from germline, CDR1 is SGHVS and CDR2 is FQNEAQ. The J segment lost 6 bases and the V segment lost 5 bases, leaving 7 bases of the junction unmatched. The CDR3 sequence is 15 residues long. The CDR3 protein is CASSPAGTGVNTIYF. DNA of the CDR3: TGTGCCAGCAGCCCCGCCGGGACAGGGGTAAACACCATATATTTT.

The rearrangement links TRBV5-1 to TRBJ1-2, with D unclear. The germline V and J ends were trimmed by 0 bases and 4 bases, with 19 bases remaining between them. The germline CDR1 and CDR2 sequences are SGHRS and YFSETQ. The CDR3 has 17 residues. CDR3 in amino acids: CASSLEGWAGTSYGYTF. The CDR3 nucleotides are TGCGCCAGCAGCTTGGAAGGCTGGGCGGGCACAAGCTATGGCTACACCTTC.

The chain uses TRBV27 and TRBJ2-3; no clear D. Germline assignment: CDR1 MNHEY and CDR2 SMNVEV (reference sequence). There are 13 residues in the CDR3. Between the trimmed V and J ends, which lost 3 bases and 4 bases, there was a span of 8 bases. This CDR3 is CASSFRSPDTQYF. The CDR3 DNA is TGTGCCAGCAGTTTTAGATCCCCAGATACGCAGTATTTT.

This chain uses TRBV6-5 with TRBJ2-7, with TRBD1 matching 8 bases. Losses at the gene ends were 5 bases for V and 2 bases for J; bases not matched to a gene: 5. Per germline, CDR1 MNHEY and CDR2 SVGAGI. CDR3 length equals 14 residues. This CDR3 reads CASSPRTGPYEQYF. DNA of the CDR3: TGTGCCAGCAGTCCACGGACAGGGCCCTACGAGCAGTACTTC.

The V gene is TRBV29-1, the J gene TRBJ2-7, with 8 nucleotides matching TRBD1. Germline V CDR1 and CDR2: SQVTM, ANQGSEA. The V and J ends lost 7 bases and 2 bases, in that order; junction bases with no gene match: 7. The length of the CDR3 is 13 residues. In nucleotides, the CDR3 is TGCAGCGGAACGGACAGGGCGACCTACGAGCAGTACTTC. Encoded protein: CSGTDRATYEQYF.

The rearrangement joins TRBV7-9 to TRBJ1-3, with TRBD1 matching 9 bases. The CDR3 runs 18 residues. Germline V gives CDR1 SEHNR, CDR2 FQNEAQ (reference sequence). The V segment lost 4 bases and the J segment 0 bases; nucleotides outside the gene matches: 10. This CDR3 reads CASSSPDRGQSSGNTIYF. In DNA, the CDR3 is TGTGCCAGCAGCTCACCGGACAGGGGCCAGAGCTCTGGAAACACCATATATTTT.

The J gene is TRBJ1-1, the V gene TRBV12-3 or TRBV12-4; tentative D call: TRBD1 (6 bases). V shed 5 bases and J shed 7 bases, with 14 bases lying between them. The CDR3 contains 13 residues. Here the CDR3 reads CASSMTGTSEAFF. The CDR3 bases are TGTGCCAGCAGTATGACCGGGACAAGTGAAGCTTTCTTT.

This sequence joins TRBV7-9 and TRBJ1-1; D is unresolved. CDR1 is SEHNR, CDR2 FQNEAQ, per germline (reference sequence). The CDR3 extends over 15 amino acids. V gave up 3 bases and J gave up 4 bases, with 15 bases separating them. The CDR3 loop reads CASSLPPLGSTEAFF. The CDR3 DNA is TGTGCCAGCAGCTTGCCCCCCCTCGGGTCCACTGAAGCTTTCTTT.

This sequence joins TRBV7-9 and TRBJ1-2; tentative D call: TRBD1 (5 bases). The V gene's germline CDR1 is SEHNR and CDR2 FQNEAQ (reference sequence). Trimming took 5 bases from V and 8 from J, leaving 18 bases between them. This CDR3 has 14 residues. The CDR3 sequence is CASSTTALPGGYTF. In nucleotides, the CDR3 is TGTGCCAGCAGCACAACAGCTCTACCAGGGGGCTACACCTTC.

The genes are TRBV5-1 and TRBJ2-5; a weak D match, TRBD2 (5 bases). Trimming pared 2 bases from V and 2 bases from J, leaving 7 bases between. This CDR3 region has 13 residues. The germline CDR1 and CDR2 sequences are SGHRS and YFSETQ. The CDR3 DNA is TGCGCCAGCAGCTTACTAGTACAAGAGACCCAGTACTTC. Its translation is CASSLLVQETQYF. The full variable domain, with the rest looked up from reference TRBV5-1 and TRBJ2-5, is KAGVTQTPRYLIKTRGQQVTLSCSPISGHRSVSWYQQTPGQGLQFLFEYFSETQRNKGNFPGRFSGRQFSNSRSEMNVSTLELGDSALYLCASSLLVQETQYFGPGTRLLVL.

V gene TRBV2 combines with J gene TRBJ2-7; a possible D gene is TRBD2 (7 bases). This CDR3 is built from 14 residues. V was cut by 8 bases and J by 0 bases, with 14 bases left in between. Per the germline V gene, CDR1 is SNHLY and CDR2 is FYNNEI. For the CDR3, the DNA is TGTGCCAGCGGTCGGGGGGCTCTCTCCTACGAGCAGTACTTC. It is translated as CASGRGALSYEQYF. The whole variable domain, filled in from reference TRBV2 and TRBJ2-7, reads EPEVTQTPSHQVTQMGQEVILRCVPISNHLYFYWYRQILGQKVEFLVSFYNNEISEKSEIFDDQFSVERPDGSNFTLKIRSTKLEDSAMYFCASGRGALSYEQYFGPGTRLTVT.

This chain uses TRBV5-1 with TRBJ1-1, with D maybe TRBD1 (6 bases). Germline V lookup: CDR1 SGHRS, CDR2 YFSETQ. The CDR3 totals 13 residues. Trimming stripped 4 bases from V and 9 bases from J, with 16 bases between. The chain's CDR3 is CASSPGTNLQAFF. In nucleotides, the CDR3 is TGCGCCAGCAGCCCCGGGACAAATCTACAAGCTTTCTTT.

CDR3 sequence: CASSLESGTQAFF. DNA for the CDR3: TGTGCCAGCAGCTTAGAGTCCGGGACACAAGCTTTCTTT. The chain employs TRBV11-3 and TRBJ1-1; a possible D gene is TRBD1 (6 bases). From germline, CDR1 is SGHNT and CDR2 YENEEA. The germline V and J ends were trimmed by 0 bases and 9 bases, with 11 bases remaining between them. The CDR3 is made up of 13 amino acids.

V usage is TRBV4-1 and J usage is TRBJ1-5; weak D call: TRBD1 (6 bases). CDR1 and CDR2 (germline): MGHRA, YSYEKL. V was pared by 2 bases and J by 6 bases, with 32 bases between. The CDR3 is 21 residues long. The CDR3 DNA reads as TGCGCCAGCAGCCAATTTCGCCGATTCCAGGGGTTCGGATGGAAGGGTCAGCCCCAGCATTTT. Its translation is CASSQFRRFQGFGWKGQPQHF.